This passage covers 9 T cell receptor beta chains from one sample sequenced in a study of blood T cell repertoires in COVID-19. The method was immunoSEQ multiplex PCR; TCRdb's version includes in-frame clones alone and lacks a portion of them. The sample lists about 190,000 clones; roughly 81% were seen once. Sample: peripheral blood. The receptors were gathered from a woman between 65 and 79 years old with active or convalescent COVID-19.

This rearrangement joins TRBV11-2 to TRBJ2-2, with D possibly being TRBD1 (5 bases). Per germline, CDR1 SGHAT and CDR2 FQNNGV. With 4 bases removed from V and 0 bases from J, the gap between germline ends came to 9 bases. This CDR3 is 15 amino acids long. For the CDR3, the DNA is TGTGCCAGCAGCTCGGACAATACGAACACCGGGGAGCTGTTTTTT. It is translated as CASSSDNTNTGELFF. Full variable domain (outside the CDR3, taken from reference TRBV11-2 and TRBJ2-2): EAGVAQSPRYKIIEKRQSVAFWCNPISGHATLYWYQQILGQGPKLLIQFQNNGVVDDSQLPKDRFSAERLKGVDSTLKIQPAKLEDSAVYLCASSSDNTNTGELFFGEGSRLTVL.

This sequence joins TRBV27 and TRBJ2-7; TRBD1 agrees at 8 bases. V shed 6 bases and J 7 bases; nucleotides not matched to a gene: 14. The CDR3 loop spans 15 amino acids. Germline CDR1 reads MNHEY; CDR2 reads SMNVEV (reference sequence). CDR3 sequence (DNA): TGTGCCAGCAGCCCAAACCGGGACAGGACCCAAGAGCAGTACTTC. As protein: CASSPNRDRTQEQYF.

The chain carries TRBV28 and TRBJ2-1, with TRBD1 matching 10 bases. J gave up 1 base and V 6 bases, and 6 bases lay outside the gene matches. The CDR3 has 16 residues. The germline CDR1 and CDR2 sequences are MDHEN and SYDVKM. CDR3 region: CASSSPGQGSYNEQFF. In nucleotides, the CDR3 is TGTGCCAGCAGCTCCCCGGGACAGGGGTCCTACAATGAGCAGTTCTTC.

The chain joins TRBV19 to TRBJ2-1; 12 bases agree with TRBD2. CDR1 is LNHDA, CDR2 SQIVND, per germline (reference sequence). J lost 8 bases, V lost 2 bases, and 7 bases had no gene match. The CDR3 is 16 amino acids. The CDR3 nucleotides read TGTGCCAGTAGTATAAGACTAGCGGGAGTGGTCGATGAGCAGTTCTTC. Its translation: CASSIRLAGVVDEQFF.

The chain has TRBV27 and TRBJ2-1; 9 positions agree with TRBD2. Germline V gene lookup returns CDR1 MNHEY and CDR2 SMNVEV (reference sequence). This CDR3 region has 15 residues. V was pared by 4 bases and J by 8 bases, with 9 bases of the junction left unmatched. In nucleotides, the CDR3 is TGTGCCAGCAGTTCCGCTCCTAGCGGGATCTATGAGCAGTTCTTC. As protein: CASSSAPSGIYEQFF.

V and J are TRBV4-2 and TRBJ2-1, with TRBD2 identical over 12 bases. CDR1 and CDR2 from the germline V gene are LGHNA and YNFKEQ. V was clipped by 3 bases and J by 3 bases; unmatched bases: 0. The CDR3 has 15 amino acids. CDR3 DNA: TGTGCCAGCAGCCAGACTAGCGGGAGCTACAATGAGCAGTTCTTC. Its translation: CASSQTSGSYNEQFF.

The V and J genes are TRBV4-1 and TRBJ1-2; D perhaps matches TRBD1 (5 bases). This CDR3 has 15 residues. Trimming shortened V by 1 base and J by 1 base, and 10 bases separated the two germline ends. The V gene's germline CDR1 is MGHRA and CDR2 YSYEKL. This CDR3 is CASSQGAGRNYGYTF. CDR3 coding DNA: TGCGCCAGCAGCCAAGGTGCGGGGCGTAACTATGGCTACACCTTC.

Comment on this clone: At the DNA level, this CDR3 is encoded by other sequences in the same sample as well. The chain has TRBV5-1 and TRBJ1-1; TRBD1 matches 9 bases. Trimming took 4 bases from V and 5 from J; bases not matched to a gene: 6. There are 14 residues in the CDR3. Germline V lookup: CDR1 SGHRS, CDR2 YFSETQ. The CDR3 loop reads CASSPGQGRTEAFF. In DNA, the CDR3 is TGCGCCAGCAGCCCTGGACAGGGGAGGACTGAAGCTTTCTTT.

V gene TRBV6-5 combines with J gene TRBJ2-7; a weak D match, TRBD1 (6 bases). Germline CDR1 MNHEY, CDR2 SVGAGI. This CDR3 has 15 residues. Deletions cut 8 bases from V and 2 bases from J, with 19 bases between. CDR3: CASQTDSLPPYEQYF. The CDR3 DNA follows: TGTGCCAGCCAAACGGACAGTCTCCCCCCCTACGAGCAGTACTTC.